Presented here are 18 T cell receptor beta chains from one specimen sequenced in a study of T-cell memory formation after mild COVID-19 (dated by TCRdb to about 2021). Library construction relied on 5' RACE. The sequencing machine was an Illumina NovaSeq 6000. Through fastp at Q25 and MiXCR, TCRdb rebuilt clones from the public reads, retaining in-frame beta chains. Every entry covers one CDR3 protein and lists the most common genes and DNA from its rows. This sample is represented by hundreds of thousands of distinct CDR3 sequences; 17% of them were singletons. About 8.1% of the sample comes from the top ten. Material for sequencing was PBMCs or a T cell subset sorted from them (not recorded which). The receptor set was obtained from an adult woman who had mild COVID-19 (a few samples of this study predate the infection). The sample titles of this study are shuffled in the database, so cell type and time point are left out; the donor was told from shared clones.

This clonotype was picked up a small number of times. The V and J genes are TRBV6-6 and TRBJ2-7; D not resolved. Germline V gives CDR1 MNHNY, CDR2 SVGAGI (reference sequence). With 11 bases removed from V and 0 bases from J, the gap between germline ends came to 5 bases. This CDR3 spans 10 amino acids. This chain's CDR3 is CAVGSYEQYF. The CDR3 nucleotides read TGTGCCGTAGGCTCCTACGAGCAGTACTTC.

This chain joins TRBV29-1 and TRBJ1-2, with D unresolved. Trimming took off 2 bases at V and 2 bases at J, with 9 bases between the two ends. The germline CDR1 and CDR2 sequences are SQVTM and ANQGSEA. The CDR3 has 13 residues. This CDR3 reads CSVELSRNYGYTF. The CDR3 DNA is TGCAGCGTTGAACTGTCAAGAAACTATGGCTACACCTTC.

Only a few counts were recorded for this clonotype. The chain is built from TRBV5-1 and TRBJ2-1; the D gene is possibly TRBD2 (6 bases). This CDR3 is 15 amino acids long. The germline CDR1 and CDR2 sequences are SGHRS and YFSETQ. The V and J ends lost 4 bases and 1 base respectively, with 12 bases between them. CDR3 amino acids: CASSAPGTSYNEQFF. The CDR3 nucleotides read TGCGCCAGCAGCGCCCCCGGGACTTCCTACAATGAGCAGTTCTTC.

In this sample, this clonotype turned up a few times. CDR3 coding DNA: TGTGCCAGCAGTCCACAGGGAGGGACCTACGAGCAGTACTTC. It specifies CASSPQGGTYEQYF. The gene calls are TRBV7-2 and TRBJ2-7; TRBD2 is a possible D gene (7 bases). Germline V gene data show CDR1 as SGHTA and CDR2 as FQGNSA. V was clipped by 6 bases and J by 2 bases, with 14 bases between them. There are 14 residues in the CDR3. Full variable domain (rest looked up from reference TRBV7-2 and TRBJ2-7): GAGVSQSPSNKVTEKGKDVELRCDPISGHTALYWYRQSLGQGLEFLIYFQGNSAPDKSGLPSDRFSAERTGGSVSTLTIQRTQQEDSAVYLCASSPQGGTYEQYFGPGTRLTVT.

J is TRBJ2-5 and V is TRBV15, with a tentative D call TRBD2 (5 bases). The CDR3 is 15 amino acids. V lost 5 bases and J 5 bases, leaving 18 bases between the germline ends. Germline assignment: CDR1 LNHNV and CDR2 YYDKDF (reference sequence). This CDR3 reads CATSSLRKRGETQYF. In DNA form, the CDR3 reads TGTGCCACCAGCTCGCTGCGGAAAAGAGGGGAGACCCAGTACTTC.

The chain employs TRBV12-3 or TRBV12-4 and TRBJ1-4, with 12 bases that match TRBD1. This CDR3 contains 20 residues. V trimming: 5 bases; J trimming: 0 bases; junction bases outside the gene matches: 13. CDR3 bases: TGTGCCAGCAGTCCCCGGGACAGGGGGCTTCAATTTGCAACTAATGAAAAACTGTTTTTT. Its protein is CASSPRDRGLQFATNEKLFF.

CDR3 bases: TGTGCCAGCAGTTACTCTGGTAGCGGGGCACAAGAGACCCAGTACTTC. Translated, it gives CASSYSGSGAQETQYF. V gene TRBV6-2 or TRBV6-3 combines with J gene TRBJ2-5, with 8 bases matching TRBD2. The ends lost 0 bases at V and 2 bases at J; junction bases unmatched: 5. Looked up from germline, CDR1 is MNHEY and CDR2 is SVGEGT. The CDR3 consists of 16 residues.

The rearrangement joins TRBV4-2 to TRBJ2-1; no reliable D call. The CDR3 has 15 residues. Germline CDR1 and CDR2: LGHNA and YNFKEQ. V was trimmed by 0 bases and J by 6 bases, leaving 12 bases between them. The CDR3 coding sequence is TGTGCCAGCAGCCAAGACCCGCTGAAGACCAATGAGCAGTTCTTC. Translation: CASSQDPLKTNEQFF.

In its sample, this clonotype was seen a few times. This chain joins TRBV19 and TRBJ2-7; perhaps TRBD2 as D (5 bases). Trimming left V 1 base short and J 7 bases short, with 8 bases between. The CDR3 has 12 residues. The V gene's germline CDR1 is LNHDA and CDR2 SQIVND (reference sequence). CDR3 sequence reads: CASSIATGEQYF. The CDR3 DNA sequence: TGTGCCAGTAGTATAGCGACGGGGGAGCAGTACTTC. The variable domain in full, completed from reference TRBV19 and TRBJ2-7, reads DGGITQSPKYLFRKEGQNVTLSCEQNLNHDAMYWYRQDPGQGLRLIYYSQIVNDFQKGDIAEGYSVSREKKESFPLTVTSAQKNPTAFYLCASSIATGEQYFGPGTRLTVT.

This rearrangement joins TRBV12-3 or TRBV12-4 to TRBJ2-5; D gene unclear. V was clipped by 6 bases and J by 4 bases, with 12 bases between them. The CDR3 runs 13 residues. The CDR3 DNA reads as TGTGCCAGCAGGTCAGTGGGCTCAGAGACCCAGTACTTC. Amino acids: CASRSVGSETQYF.

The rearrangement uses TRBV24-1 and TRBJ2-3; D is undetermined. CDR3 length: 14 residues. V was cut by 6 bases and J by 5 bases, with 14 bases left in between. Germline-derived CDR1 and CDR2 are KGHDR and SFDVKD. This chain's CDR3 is CATSPTVTGDTQYF. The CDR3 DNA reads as TGTGCCACCAGTCCCACAGTCACGGGAGATACGCAGTATTTT.

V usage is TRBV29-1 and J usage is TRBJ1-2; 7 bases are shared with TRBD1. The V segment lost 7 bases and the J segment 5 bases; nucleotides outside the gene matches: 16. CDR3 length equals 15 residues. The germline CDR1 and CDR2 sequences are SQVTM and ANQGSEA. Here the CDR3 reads CSAWMNRGPGYGYTF. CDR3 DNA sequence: TGCAGCGCCTGGATGAACAGGGGCCCAGGGTATGGCTACACCTTC.

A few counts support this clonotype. The CDR3 region is CASSLDVQGEETQYF. CDR3 nucleotides: TGCGCCAGCAGCTTGGATGTGCAGGGAGAAGAGACCCAGTACTTC. The chain is built from TRBV5-1 and TRBJ2-5; the D gene could be TRBD1 or TRBD2 (5 bases each). Looked up from germline, CDR1 is SGHRS and CDR2 is YFSETQ. With 0 bases removed from V and 3 bases from J, the gap between germline ends came to 12 bases. This CDR3 spans 15 amino acids.

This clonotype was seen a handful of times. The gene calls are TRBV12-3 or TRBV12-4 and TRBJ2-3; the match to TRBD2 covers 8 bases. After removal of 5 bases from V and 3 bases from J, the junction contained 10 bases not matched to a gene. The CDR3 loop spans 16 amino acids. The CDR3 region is CASSPPGGTGTDTQYF. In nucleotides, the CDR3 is TGTGCCAGCAGTCCCCCGGGGGGGACGGGGACAGATACGCAGTATTTT.

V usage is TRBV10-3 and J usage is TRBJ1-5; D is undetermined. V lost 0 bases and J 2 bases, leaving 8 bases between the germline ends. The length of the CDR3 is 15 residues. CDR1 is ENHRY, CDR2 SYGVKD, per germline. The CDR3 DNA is TGTGCCATCAGTGAGTCGAACAACGGCAATCAGCCCCAGCATTTT. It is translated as CAISESNNGNQPQHF.

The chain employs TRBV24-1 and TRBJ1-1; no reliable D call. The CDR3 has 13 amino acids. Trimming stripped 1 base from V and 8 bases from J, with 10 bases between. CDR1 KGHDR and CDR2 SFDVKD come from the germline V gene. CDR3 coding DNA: TGTGCCACCAGTGATTTTGAGAGGGCCGAAGCTTTCTTT. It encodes CATSDFERAEAFF.

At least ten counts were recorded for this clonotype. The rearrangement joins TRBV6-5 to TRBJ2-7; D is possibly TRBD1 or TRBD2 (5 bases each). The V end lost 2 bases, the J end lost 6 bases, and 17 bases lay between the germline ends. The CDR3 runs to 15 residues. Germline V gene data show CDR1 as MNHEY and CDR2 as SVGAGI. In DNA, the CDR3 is TGTGCCAGCAGTTACATCATGGGGGTGAAGTTCGAGCAGTACTTC. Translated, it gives CASSYIMGVKFEQYF.

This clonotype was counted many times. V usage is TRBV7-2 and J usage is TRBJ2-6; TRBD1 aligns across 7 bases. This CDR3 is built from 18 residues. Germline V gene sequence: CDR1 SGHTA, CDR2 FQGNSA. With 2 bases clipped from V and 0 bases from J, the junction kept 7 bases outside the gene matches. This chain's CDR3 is CASSLLGTANSGANVLTF. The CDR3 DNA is TGTGCCAGCAGCTTACTAGGGACAGCCAACTCTGGGGCCAACGTCCTGACTTTC.